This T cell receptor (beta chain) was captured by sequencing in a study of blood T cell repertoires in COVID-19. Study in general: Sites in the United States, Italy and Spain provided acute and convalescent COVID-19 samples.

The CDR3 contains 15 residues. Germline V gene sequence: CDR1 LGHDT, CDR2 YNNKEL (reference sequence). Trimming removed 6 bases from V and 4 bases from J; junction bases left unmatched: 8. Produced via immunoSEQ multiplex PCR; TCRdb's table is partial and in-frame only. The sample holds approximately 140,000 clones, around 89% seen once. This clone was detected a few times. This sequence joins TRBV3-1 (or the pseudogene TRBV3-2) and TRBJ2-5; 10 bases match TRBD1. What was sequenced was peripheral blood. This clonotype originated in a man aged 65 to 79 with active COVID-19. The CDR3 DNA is TGTGCCAGCAGGCGTCGACAGGGGGCAGGAGAGACCCAGTACTTC. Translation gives CASRRRQGAGETQYF.